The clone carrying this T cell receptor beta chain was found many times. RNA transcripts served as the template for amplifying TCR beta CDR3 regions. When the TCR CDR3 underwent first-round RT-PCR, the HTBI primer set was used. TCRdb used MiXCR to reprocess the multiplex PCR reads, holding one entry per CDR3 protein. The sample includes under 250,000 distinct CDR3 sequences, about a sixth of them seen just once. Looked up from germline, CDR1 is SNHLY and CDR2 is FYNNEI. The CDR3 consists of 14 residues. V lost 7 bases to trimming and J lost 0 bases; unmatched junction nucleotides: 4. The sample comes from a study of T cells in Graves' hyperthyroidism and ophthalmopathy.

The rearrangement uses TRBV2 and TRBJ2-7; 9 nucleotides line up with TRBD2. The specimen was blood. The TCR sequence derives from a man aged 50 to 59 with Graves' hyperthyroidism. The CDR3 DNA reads TGTGCCAGCACTATACTAGCGGGCTCCTACGAGCAGTACTTC. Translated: CASTILAGSYEQYF.